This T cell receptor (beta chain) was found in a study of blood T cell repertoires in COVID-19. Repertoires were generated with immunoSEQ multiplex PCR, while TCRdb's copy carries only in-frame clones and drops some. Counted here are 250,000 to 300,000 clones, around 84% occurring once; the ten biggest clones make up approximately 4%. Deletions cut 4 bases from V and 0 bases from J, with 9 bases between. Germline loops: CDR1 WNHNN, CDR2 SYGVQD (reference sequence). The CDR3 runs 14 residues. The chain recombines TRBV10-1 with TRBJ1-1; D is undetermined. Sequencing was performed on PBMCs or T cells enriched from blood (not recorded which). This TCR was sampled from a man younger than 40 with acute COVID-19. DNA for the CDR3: TGCGCCAGCAGTGCAACAGAACTGAACACTGAAGCTTTCTTT. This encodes CASSATELNTEAFF.